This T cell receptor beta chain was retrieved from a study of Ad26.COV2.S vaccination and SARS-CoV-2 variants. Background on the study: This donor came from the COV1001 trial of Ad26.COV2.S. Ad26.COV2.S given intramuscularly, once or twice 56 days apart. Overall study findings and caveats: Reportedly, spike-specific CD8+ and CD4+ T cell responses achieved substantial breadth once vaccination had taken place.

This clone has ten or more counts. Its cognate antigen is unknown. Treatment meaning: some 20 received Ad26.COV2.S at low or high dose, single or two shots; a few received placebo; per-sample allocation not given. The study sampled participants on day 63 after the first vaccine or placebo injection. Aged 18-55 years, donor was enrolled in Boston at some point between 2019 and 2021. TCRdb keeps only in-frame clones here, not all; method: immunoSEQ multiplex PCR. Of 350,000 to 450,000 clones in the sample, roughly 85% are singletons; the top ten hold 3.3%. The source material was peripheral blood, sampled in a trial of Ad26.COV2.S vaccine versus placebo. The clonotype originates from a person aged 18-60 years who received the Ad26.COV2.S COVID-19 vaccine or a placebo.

The CDR3 coding sequence is TGTGCCAGCAGTTACTCGATGGACACCGGGGAGCTGTTTTTT. Its protein product is CASSYSMDTGELFF. The chain recombines TRBV6-2 or TRBV6-3 with TRBJ2-2; unclear D gene. V lost 0 bases and J 3 bases, leaving 5 bases between the germline ends. This CDR3 region has 14 residues. The germline gives CDR1 MNHEY, CDR2 SVGEGT.